Presented here are 21 T cell receptor beta chains from one specimen sequenced in a study of T cells in localized non-small cell lung cancer. Assay used: immunoSEQ multiplex PCR; TCRdb lists only in-frame clones, some missing. Counted here are 20,000 to 30,000 clones, 65% to 90% occurring once; the ten biggest clones make up 13% to 15%. Sequencing was performed on peripheral blood, taken before any cancer treatment. These TCRs come from a female donor of 60 years or more with stage I lung adenocarcinoma.

Only one count was recorded for this clone. The CDR3 protein is CASSLAQTGRTEAFF. The CDR3 nucleotides are TGTGCCAGCAGCTTGGCCCAAACAGGGAGAACTGAAGCTTTCTTT. The gene calls are TRBV5-6 and TRBJ1-1; a weak D match, TRBD1 (6 bases). V lost 0 bases to trimming and J lost 5 bases, with 14 bases between them. The CDR3 is made up of 15 amino acids. The germline V gene encodes CDR1 SGHDT and CDR2 YYEEEE.

The V call is TRBV6-5, the J call TRBJ2-7; TRBD1 matches 10 bases. Germline CDR1 reads MNHEY; CDR2 reads SVGAGI. Germline trimming cut 2 bases from V and 5 bases from J; bases unmatched to any gene: 0. The CDR3 length is 13 residues. CDR3 coding DNA: TGTGCCAGCAGTTACGGGACAGGGGACGAGCAGTACTTC. As protein: CASSYGTGDEQYF.

The chain couples TRBV2 to TRBJ1-1; TRBD1 matches at 7 bases. V trimming: 4 bases; J trimming: 5 bases; junction bases outside the gene matches: 1. In germline, CDR1 is SNHLY, CDR2 FYNNEI. This CDR3 spans 12 amino acids. CDR3 bases: TGTGCCAGCAGTGCCAGGGGGACTGAAGCTTTCTTT. Its protein product is CASSARGTEAFF. The whole variable domain, remainder taken from reference TRBV2 and TRBJ1-1, is EPEVTQTPSHQVTQMGQEVILRCVPISNHLYFYWYRQILGQKVEFLVSFYNNEISEKSEIFDDQFSVERPDGSNFTLKIRSTKLEDSAMYFCASSARGTEAFFGQGTRLTVV.

V gene TRBV29-1 combines with J gene TRBJ1-6; 10 bases map to TRBD1. CDR1 and CDR2 from the germline V gene are SQVTM and ANQGSEA. The CDR3 contains 13 residues. The junction had 4 bases not matched to a gene; V was cut back by 4 bases and J by 10 bases. The CDR3 nucleotides read TGCAGCGTTGGGGACAGGGGCTCCTCACCCCTCCACTTT. Translating gives CSVGDRGSSPLHF.

This rearrangement joins TRBV5-4 to TRBJ2-7, with 7 positions matching TRBD1. CDR1 SGHNT and CDR2 YYREEE come from the germline V gene (reference sequence). This CDR3 contains 15 residues. J gave up 5 bases and V 4 bases, and 12 bases lay outside the gene matches. The CDR3 sequence is CASSPRQGGSNEQYF. The CDR3 DNA is TGTGCCAGCAGCCCAAGACAGGGTGGGTCAAACGAGCAGTACTTC.

The genes are TRBV5-5 and TRBJ1-1; 10 positions match TRBD1. Germline trimming cut 4 bases from V and 1 base from J; bases unmatched to any gene: 4. The V gene's germline CDR1 is SGHKS and CDR2 YYEKEE (reference sequence). The CDR3 is made up of 15 amino acids. The CDR3 coding sequence is TGTGCCAGCAGCGCCCGACAGGGGGCGAACACTGAAGCTTTCTTT. Translated, it gives CASSARQGANTEAFF.

V and J are TRBV7-9 and TRBJ1-6, with 8 bases fitting TRBD1. The CDR3 runs 17 residues. CDR1 is SEHNR and CDR2 is FQNEAQ in the germline V gene (reference sequence). V lost 4 bases to trimming and J lost 10 bases; unmatched junction nucleotides: 15. The CDR3 is CASSSHEQGGSRSPLHF. CDR3 sequence (DNA): TGTGCCAGCAGCTCTCATGAACAGGGGGGATCGAGGTCACCCCTCCACTTT.

V is TRBV25-1 and J is TRBJ1-2; 7 bases agree with TRBD1. The CDR3 runs 15 residues. V lost 7 bases, J lost 6 bases, and 14 bases stayed unmatched. Germline values: CDR1 MGHDK, CDR2 SYGVNS. The CDR3 here is CASTPLGEGAHGYTF. The CDR3 nucleotides are TGTGCCAGCACGCCTCTGGGGGAGGGGGCACATGGCTACACCTTC.

The chain links TRBV27 to TRBJ1-2; no clear D. The germline gives CDR1 MNHEY, CDR2 SMNVEV (reference sequence). There are 14 residues in the CDR3. The V and J ends lost 0 bases and 2 bases respectively, with 7 bases between them. The CDR3 region has the DNA TGTGCCAGCAGTTTATCGTCGGCCAACTATGGCTACACCTTC. Protein: CASSLSSANYGYTF.

V and J are TRBV7-6 and TRBJ2-3, with D maybe TRBD1 (5 bases). The V gene lost 1 base and the J gene lost 3 bases, with 14 bases spanning the gap. Germline V CDR1 and CDR2: SGHVS, FNYEAQ. This CDR3 has 16 amino acids. The CDR3 is CASSLEAGMNTDTQYF. The CDR3 DNA reads as TGTGCCAGCAGCTTAGAGGCAGGGATGAATACAGATACGCAGTATTTT.

J is TRBJ1-5 and V is TRBV27, with 9 nucleotides matching TRBD1. The junction had 10 bases not matched to a gene; V was cut back by 3 bases and J by 4 bases. The CDR3 totals 17 residues. In germline, CDR1 is MNHEY, CDR2 SMNVEV (reference sequence). The CDR3, as DNA: TGTGCCAGCAGTTTGGTCTCGGGGACAGGGATAAATCAGCCCCAGCATTTT. This codes for CASSLVSGTGINQPQHF.

The rearrangement uses TRBV2 and TRBJ1-4, with D hard to call. CDR1 SNHLY and CDR2 FYNNEI come from the germline V gene. V was trimmed by 5 bases and J by 8 bases, leaving 15 bases between them. This CDR3 region has 14 residues. The CDR3 region is CASSNGRAGEKLFF. The CDR3 nucleotides are TGTGCCAGCAGTAACGGACGGGCGGGCGAAAAACTGTTTTTT.

V usage is TRBV7-3 and J usage is TRBJ2-3, with 11 bases lining up with TRBD2. CDR1 is SGHTA, CDR2 FQGTGA, per germline. The CDR3 is 17 residues long. J gave up 3 bases and V 4 bases, and 9 bases lay outside the gene matches. The CDR3 region is CASSSLTSGKGTDTQYF. CDR3 DNA sequence: TGTGCCAGCAGCTCCTTGACTAGCGGGAAAGGGACAGATACGCAGTATTTT.

This clone turned up a few times. V usage is TRBV9 and J usage is TRBJ1-1, with D uncertain. V was trimmed by 3 bases and J by 1 base, leaving 10 bases between them. The germline V gene has CDR1 SGDLS and CDR2 YYNGEE. The CDR3 length is 14 residues. The CDR3 reads CASSAEMTNTEAFF. CDR3 nucleotide sequence: TGTGCCAGCAGCGCGGAGATGACGAACACTGAAGCTTTCTTT.

This sequence joins TRBV5-1 and TRBJ2-3, with D tentatively TRBD1 (5 bases). V dropped 4 bases and J dropped 2 bases, with 14 bases sitting between them. Germline V gene sequence: CDR1 SGHRS, CDR2 YFSETQ. There are 15 residues in the CDR3. CDR3 DNA: TGCGCCAGCAGCCCCCAGGGTCGGAACACAGATACGCAGTATTTT. Protein product: CASSPQGRNTDTQYF. Drawing the rest from reference TRBV5-1 and TRBJ2-3, the complete variable domain is KAGVTQTPRYLIKTRGQQVTLSCSPISGHRSVSWYQQTPGQGLQFLFEYFSETQRNKGNFPGRFSGRQFSNSRSEMNVSTLELGDSALYLCASSPQGRNTDTQYFGPGTRLTVL.

The chain links TRBV9 to TRBJ1-2, with 8 nucleotides matching TRBD1. Germline-derived CDR1 and CDR2 are SGDLS and YYNGEE. The J segment lost 7 bases and the V segment lost 3 bases, leaving 5 bases of the junction unmatched. The CDR3 spans 13 residues. CDR3 nucleotide sequence: TGTGCCAGCAGCGCCAGGGGGCGAGGTGGCTACACCTTC. Translation: CASSARGRGGYTF. The whole variable domain, filled in from reference TRBV9 and TRBJ1-2, reads DSGVTQTPKHLITATGQRVTLRCSPRSGDLSVYWYQQSLDQGLQFLIQYYNGEERAKGNILERFSAQQFPDLHSELNLSSLELGDSALYFCASSARGRGGYTFGSGTRLTVV.

The CDR3 DNA follows: TGTGCCAGTAGCTCCTCCGGGACAGGGGGCGGCGCTGAAGCTTTCTTT. Translated: CASSSSGTGGGAEAFF. The genes are TRBV19 and TRBJ1-1, with 12 bases fitting TRBD1. The CDR3 totals 16 residues. Germline CDR1 and CDR2: LNHDA and SQIVND (reference sequence). V was clipped by 6 bases and J by 6 bases; unmatched bases: 11.

This clone was observed once. The gene calls are TRBV7-2 and TRBJ2-7; 7 bases match TRBD2. Looked up from germline, CDR1 is SGHTA and CDR2 is FQGNSA. The trim removed 5 bases at V and 5 bases at J, leaving 9 bases unmatched. The CDR3 is 14 amino acids. The CDR3 loop reads CASSPKKSGNEQYF. In DNA, the CDR3 is TGTGCCAGCAGCCCTAAGAAGAGCGGGAACGAGCAGTACTTC.

The chain joins TRBV27 to TRBJ2-5; 8 nucleotides align to TRBD1. CDR1 is MNHEY and CDR2 is SMNVEV in the germline V gene (reference sequence). The CDR3 contains 16 residues. The junction had 11 bases not matched to a gene; V was cut back by 5 bases and J by 3 bases. The chain's CDR3 is CASSPDRQGREETQYF. The CDR3 DNA sequence: TGTGCCAGCAGTCCTGATCGACAGGGGCGTGAAGAGACCCAGTACTTC.

Notes on this clone: One end of the junction fails to match germline, which may point to a read error. The gene calls are TRBV7-7 and TRBJ2-1; the D gene is possibly TRBD2 (6 bases). Germline lookup yields CDR1 SSHAT and CDR2 FNYEAQ (reference sequence). The CDR3 consists of 15 residues. The CDR3 DNA reads TGTGCTAGCAGCCTAAATAACGGGGGTCACAATGAGCAGTTCTTC. It codes for CASSLNNGGHNEQFF.

A few counts support this clone. The chain joins TRBV5-5 to TRBJ1-1; possibly TRBD1 for D (6 bases). V lost 4 bases and J 5 bases, leaving 15 bases between the germline ends. This CDR3 region has 14 residues. CDR1 is SGHKS, CDR2 YYEKEE, per germline (reference sequence). In nucleotides, the CDR3 is TGTGCCAGCAGCCGGGACGGGACACGGACTGAAGCTTTCTTT. Amino acids: CASSRDGTRTEAFF.